These T cell receptor beta chains were read from a single sample in a study of human T cells and chemical hapten exposure. MiXCR was run by TCRdb on the RACE reads, yielding one entry per CDR3 protein. The sample carries more than 250,000 distinct CDR3 sequences, around 7.3% recorded once. Specimen: whole blood, collected in connection with sensitization to the hapten diphenylcyclopropenone (DPC). The origin of the receptors is a man younger than 35 with alopecia areata. Some clones in this sample may be carry-over from other donors' samples. Each CDR3 is given with its conserved first and last residue. The order of the fields is J gene, D gene, V gene, clone size, CDR3 DNA, CDR3 protein. D genes are given only for firm matches. Not all rows give a size; the values are once, few, many and, for expanded clones, a class.

>TRBJ1-2|NA|TRBV12-3/TRBV12-4|NA
TGTGCCAGCAGTTCGAGGACAGCCTATGGCTACACCTTC
CASSSRTAYGYTF
>TRBJ1-1|TRBD1|TRBV7-2|few
TGTGCCAGCAGCTTAGTCCTTGGGACAGCCATAATGAACACTGAAGCTTTCTTT
CASSLVLGTAIMNTEAFF
>TRBJ1-2|TRBD1|TRBV20-1|NA
TGCAGTGCTACCGACAGGGAGCTTTATGGCTACACCTTC
CSATDRELYGYTF
>TRBJ2-1|NA|TRBV6-6|NA
TGTGCCAGCAGTTATCTGGAAGCCGAGCAGTTCTTC
CASSYLEAEQFF
>TRBJ2-3|NA|TRBV12-3/TRBV12-4|NA
TGTGCCAGCAGTTTTGGGCAGGGGGGACGCACAGATACGCAGTATTTT
CASSFGQGGRTDTQYF
>TRBJ2-3|NA|TRBV2|NA
TGTGCCAGCGAGACAGGCGAAGCAGATACGCAGTATTTT
CASETGEADTQYF
>TRBJ2-1|TRBD2|TRBV20-1|NA
TGCAGTGCTAGAGGCCCTAGCGGGGGGGCTGGGGAGCAGTTCTTC
CSARGPSGGAGEQFF
>TRBJ1-2|NA|TRBV6-5|NA
TGTGCCAGCAGTAACCCCATGCTTGGGTATGGCTACACCTTC
CASSNPMLGYGYTF
>TRBJ2-3|NA|TRBV10-3|many
TGTGCCATCAGTGAGGGCACGAGGCCCACAGATACGCAGTATTTT
CAISEGTRPTDTQYF
>TRBJ1-5|NA|TRBV5-1|many
TGCGCCAGCAGCTTGGAGGGGACTAGCAATCAGCCCCAGCATTTT
CASSLEGTSNQPQHF
>TRBJ2-2|NA|TRBV7-6|NA
TGTGCCAGCAGCACGTCACGGACACGGAACACCGGGGAGCTGTTTTTT
CASSTSRTRNTGELFF
>TRBJ1-1|NA|TRBV6-1|few
TGTGCCAGCAGTTTTGGGACGGAGAACACTGAAGCTTTCTTT
CASSFGTENTEAFF
>TRBJ2-5|NA|TRBV29-1|many
TGCAGCGTTGGTTCAGGGGACCAAGAGACCCAGTACTTC
CSVGSGDQETQYF
>TRBJ1-3|NA|TRBV7-9|NA
TGTGCCAGCAGCTTGGTCTGGAGGGATTTGGCTGGAAACACCATATATTTT
CASSLVWRDLAGNTIYF
>TRBJ2-1|NA|TRBV6-1|NA
TGTGCCAGCACTGACACGCAGGAAGGTAATGAGCAGTTCTTC
CASTDTQEGNEQFF
>TRBJ2-3|NA|TRBV7-3|NA
TGTGCCAGCAGCTTAAACCGGCCAAGCCTCTACAGCACAGATACGCAGTATTTT
CASSLNRPSLYSTDTQYF
>TRBJ1-1|NA|TRBV20-1|few
TGCAGTGCTAGGTCTGCCAGGGAAACTGAAGCTTTCTTT
CSARSARETEAFF